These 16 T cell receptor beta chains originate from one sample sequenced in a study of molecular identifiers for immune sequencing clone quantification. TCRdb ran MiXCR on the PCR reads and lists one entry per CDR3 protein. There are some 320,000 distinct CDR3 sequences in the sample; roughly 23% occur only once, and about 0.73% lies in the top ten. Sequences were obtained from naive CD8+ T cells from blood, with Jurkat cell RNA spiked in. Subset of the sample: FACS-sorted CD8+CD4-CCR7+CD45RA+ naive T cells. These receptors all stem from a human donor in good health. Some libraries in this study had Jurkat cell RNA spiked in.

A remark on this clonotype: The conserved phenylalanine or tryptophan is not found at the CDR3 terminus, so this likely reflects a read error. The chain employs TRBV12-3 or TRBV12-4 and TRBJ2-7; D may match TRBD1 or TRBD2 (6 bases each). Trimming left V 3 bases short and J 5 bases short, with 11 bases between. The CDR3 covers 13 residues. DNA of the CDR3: TGTGCCAGCAGTTTCTCGGGGGCCAACGAGCAGTACCTC. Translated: CASSFSGANEQYL.

CDR3 region: CASSYSTMGGQFF. DNA of the CDR3: TGTGCCAGCAGTTACTCGACTATGGGTGGGCAGTTCTTC. This chain links TRBV6-5 with TRBJ2-1; D possibly corresponds to TRBD2 (5 bases). CDR1 and CDR2 from the germline V gene are MNHEY and SVGAGI. V was shortened by 0 bases and J by 12 bases, with 12 bases between the two germline ends. The CDR3 covers 13 residues.

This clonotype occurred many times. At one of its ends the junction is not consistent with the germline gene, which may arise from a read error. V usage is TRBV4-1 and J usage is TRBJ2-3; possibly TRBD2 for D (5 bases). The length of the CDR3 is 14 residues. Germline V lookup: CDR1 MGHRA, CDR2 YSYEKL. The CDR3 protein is CASSQAGGTDTQYF. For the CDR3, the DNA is TGTGCCAGCAGTCAGGCCGGGGGCACAGATACGCAGTATTTT.

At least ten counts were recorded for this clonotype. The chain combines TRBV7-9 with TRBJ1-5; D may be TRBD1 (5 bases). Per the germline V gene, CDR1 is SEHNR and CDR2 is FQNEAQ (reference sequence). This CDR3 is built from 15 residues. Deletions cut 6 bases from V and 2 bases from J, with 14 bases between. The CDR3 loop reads CASRQSGGGNQPQHF. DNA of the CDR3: TGTGCCAGCAGACAGAGTGGGGGTGGCAATCAGCCCCAGCATTTT.

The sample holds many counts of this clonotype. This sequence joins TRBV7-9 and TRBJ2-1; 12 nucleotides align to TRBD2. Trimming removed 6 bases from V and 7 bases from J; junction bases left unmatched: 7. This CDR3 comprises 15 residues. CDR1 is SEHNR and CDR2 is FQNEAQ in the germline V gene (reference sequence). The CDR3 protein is CASRVLAGGSNEQFF. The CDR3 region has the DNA TGTGCCAGCAGGGTTCTAGCGGGGGGGTCAAATGAGCAGTTCTTC.

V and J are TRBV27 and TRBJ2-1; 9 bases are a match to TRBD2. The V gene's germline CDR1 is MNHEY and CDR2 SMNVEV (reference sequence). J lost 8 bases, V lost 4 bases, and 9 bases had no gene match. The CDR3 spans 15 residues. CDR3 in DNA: TGTGCCAGCAGTTATTCTAGCGGGACGGTCCATGAGCAGTTCTTC. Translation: CASSYSSGTVHEQFF.

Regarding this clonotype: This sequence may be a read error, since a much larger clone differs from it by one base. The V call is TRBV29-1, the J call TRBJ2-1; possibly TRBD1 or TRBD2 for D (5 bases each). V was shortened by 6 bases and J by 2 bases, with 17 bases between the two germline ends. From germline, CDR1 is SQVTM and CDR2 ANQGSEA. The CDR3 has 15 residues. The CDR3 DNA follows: TGCAGCGTGGACGCCCGGGACGAAACCTACAATGAGCAGTTCTTC. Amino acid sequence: CSVDARDETYNEQFF.

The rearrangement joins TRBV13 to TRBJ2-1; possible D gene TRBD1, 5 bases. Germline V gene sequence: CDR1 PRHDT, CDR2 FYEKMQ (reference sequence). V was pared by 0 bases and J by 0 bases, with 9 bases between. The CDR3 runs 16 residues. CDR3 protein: CASSLGRGSSYNEQFF. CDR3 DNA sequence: TGTGCCAGCAGCTTAGGTAGGGGTAGCTCCTACAATGAGCAGTTCTTC.

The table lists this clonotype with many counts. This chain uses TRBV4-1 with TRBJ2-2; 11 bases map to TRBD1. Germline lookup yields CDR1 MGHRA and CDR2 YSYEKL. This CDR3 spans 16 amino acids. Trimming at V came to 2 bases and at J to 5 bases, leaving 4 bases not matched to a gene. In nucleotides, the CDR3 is TGCGCCAGCAGCCAAAGCGGGACAGGGGGGACCGGGGAGCTGTTTTTT. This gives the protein CASSQSGTGGTGELFF.

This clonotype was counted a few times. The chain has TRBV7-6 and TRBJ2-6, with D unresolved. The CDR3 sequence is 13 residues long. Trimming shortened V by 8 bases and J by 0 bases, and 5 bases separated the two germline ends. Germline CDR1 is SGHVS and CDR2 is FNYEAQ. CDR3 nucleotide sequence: TGTGCCAGCGGGCCCTCTGGGGCCAACGTCCTGACTTTC. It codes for CASGPSGANVLTF.

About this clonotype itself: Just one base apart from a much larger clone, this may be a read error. The CDR3: CASSHSDSDQAFF. The CDR3 DNA is TGTGCCAGCAGCCATTCGGACTCGGACCAAGCTTTCTTT. V and J are TRBV4-2 and TRBJ1-1; D gene ambiguous. Germline V gene data show CDR1 as LGHNA and CDR2 as YNFKEQ. The CDR3 contains 13 residues. V was pared by 3 bases and J by 9 bases, with 14 bases between.

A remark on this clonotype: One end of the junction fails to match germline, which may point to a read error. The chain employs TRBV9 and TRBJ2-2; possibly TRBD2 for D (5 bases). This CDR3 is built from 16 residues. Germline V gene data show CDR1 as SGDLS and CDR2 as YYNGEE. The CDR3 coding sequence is TGTGCCAGCAGCGTAGTTAGGGCAGTGTACACCGGGGAGCTGGTTTTT. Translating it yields CASSVVRAVYTGELVF.

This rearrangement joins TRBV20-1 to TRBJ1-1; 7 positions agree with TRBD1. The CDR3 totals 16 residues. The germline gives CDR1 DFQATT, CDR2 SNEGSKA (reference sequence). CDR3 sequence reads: CRSDRVGIRTNTEAFF. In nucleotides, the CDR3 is TGCAGATCCGACAGGGTCGGAATCCGCACGAACACTGAAGCTTTCTTT.

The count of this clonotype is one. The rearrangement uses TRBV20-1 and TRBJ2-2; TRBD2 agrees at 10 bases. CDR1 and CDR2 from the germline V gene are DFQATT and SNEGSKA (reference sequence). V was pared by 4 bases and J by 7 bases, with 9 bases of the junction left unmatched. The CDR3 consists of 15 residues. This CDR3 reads CSATAGGHLIGELFF. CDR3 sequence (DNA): TGCAGTGCTACAGCGGGAGGGCACCTTATCGGGGAGCTGTTTTTT.

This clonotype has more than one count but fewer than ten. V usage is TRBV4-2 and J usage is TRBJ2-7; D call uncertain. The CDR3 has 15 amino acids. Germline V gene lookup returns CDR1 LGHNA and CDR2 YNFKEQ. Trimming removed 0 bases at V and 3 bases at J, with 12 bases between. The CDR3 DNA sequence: TGTGCCAGCAGCCAAGATGTGGCGGAGCACTACGAGCAGTACTTC. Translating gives CASSQDVAEHYEQYF.

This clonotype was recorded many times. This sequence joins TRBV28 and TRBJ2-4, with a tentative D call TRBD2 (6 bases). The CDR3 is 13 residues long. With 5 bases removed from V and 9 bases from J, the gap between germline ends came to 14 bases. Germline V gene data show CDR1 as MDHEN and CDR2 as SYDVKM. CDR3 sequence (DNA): TGTGCCAGCAGTCCTAGCGTAAATAGCATTCAGTACTTC. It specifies CASSPSVNSIQYF.